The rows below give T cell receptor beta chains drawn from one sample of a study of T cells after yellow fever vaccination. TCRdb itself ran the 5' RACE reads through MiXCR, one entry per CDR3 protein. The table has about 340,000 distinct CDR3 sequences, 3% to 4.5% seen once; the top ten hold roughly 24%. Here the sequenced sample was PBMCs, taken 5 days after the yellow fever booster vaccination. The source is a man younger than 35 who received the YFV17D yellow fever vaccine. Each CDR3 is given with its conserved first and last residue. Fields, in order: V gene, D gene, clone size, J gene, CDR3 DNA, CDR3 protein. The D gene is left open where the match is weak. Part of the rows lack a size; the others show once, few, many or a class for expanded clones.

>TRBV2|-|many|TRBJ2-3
TGTGCCAACACTTTCACAGATACGCAGTATTTT
CANTFTDTQYF
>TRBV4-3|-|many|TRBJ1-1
TGCGCCAGCAGCCAAGATGGAACCTCTTATGGGGCTTTCTTT
CASSQDGTSYGAFF
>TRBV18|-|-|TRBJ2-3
TGTGCCAGCTCACGTTCAGGGGAGGCAGATACGCAGTATTTT
CASSRSGEADTQYF
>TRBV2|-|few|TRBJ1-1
TGTGCCAGCAGTGAGGAACAAACAGGCACTGAAGCTTTCTTT
CASSEEQTGTEAFF
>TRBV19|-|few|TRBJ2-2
TGTGCCAGTAGTGCCTCCCCGGGACCCCAGGACACCGGGGAGCTGTTTTTT
CASSASPGPQDTGELFF
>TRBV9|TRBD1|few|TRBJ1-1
TGTGCCAGCAGCTCAGACAGGGGCGTCACTGGTGAAGCTTTCTTT
CASSSDRGVTGEAFF
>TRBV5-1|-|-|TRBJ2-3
TGCGCCAGCAGCTTGATGGGGGGCGGAGATACGCAGTATTTT
CASSLMGGGDTQYF
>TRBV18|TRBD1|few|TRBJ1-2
TGTGCCAGCTCACCACGGCAGGGGGGTTTCTATGGCTACACCTTC
CASSPRQGGFYGYTF
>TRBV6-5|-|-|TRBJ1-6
TGTGCCAGCAGCCGTGGACGGGGGCACTATAATTCACCCCTCCACTTT
CASSRGRGHYNSPLHF
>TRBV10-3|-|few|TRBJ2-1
TGTGCCATCAGTGAGTCGAGGGCAGACCCAACCTACAATGAGCAGTTCTTC
CAISESRADPTYNEQFF
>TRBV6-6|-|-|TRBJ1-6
TGTGCCAGCAGTTATTTGGGTGGAGACAGTTCACCCCTCCACTTT
CASSYLGGDSSPLHF
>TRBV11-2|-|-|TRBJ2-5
TGTGCCAGCAGCTTAGATCGGTGGGAGACCCAGTACTTC
CASSLDRWETQYF
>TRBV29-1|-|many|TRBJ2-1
TGCAGCGTAACGGAGGCCTACAATGAGCAGTTCTTC
CSVTEAYNEQFF
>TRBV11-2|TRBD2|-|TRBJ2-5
TGTGCCAGCAGCTCGTGGACTAGCGGGGGCAGGACCCAGTACTTC
CASSSWTSGGRTQYF
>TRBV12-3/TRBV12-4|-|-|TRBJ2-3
TGTGCCAGCAGTTTTGGAGGAGATACGCAGTATTTT
CASSFGGDTQYF
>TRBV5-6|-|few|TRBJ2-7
TGTGCCAGCAGCTCCGCGACGGCCTACGAGGAGCAGTACTTC
CASSSATAYEEQYF
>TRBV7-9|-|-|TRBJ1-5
TGTGCCAGCAGCTCATCGGACCTCGGGGGGCCTGTTCAGCCCCAGCATTTT
CASSSSDLGGPVQPQHF
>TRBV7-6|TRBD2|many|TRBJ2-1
TGTGCCAGCAGCTTAGCGTTTAGCGGGGGGGCACCCTACAATGAGCAGTTCTTC
CASSLAFSGGAPYNEQFF
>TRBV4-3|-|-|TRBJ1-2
TGCGCCAGCAGCCAAGATGCGGGACAAAAAAACTATGGCTACACCTTC
CASSQDAGQKNYGYTF
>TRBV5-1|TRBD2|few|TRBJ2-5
TGCGCCAGCAGCTTACCCGGGACTACAAAAGAGACCCAGTACTTC
CASSLPGTTKETQYF
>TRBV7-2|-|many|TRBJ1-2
TGTGCCAGCAGCTTAAACAGCTATGGCTACACCTTC
CASSLNSYGYTF
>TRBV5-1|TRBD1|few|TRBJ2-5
TGCGCCAGCAGCTACCGGACAGGTTCATTTCTCGAGACCCAGTACTTC
CASSYRTGSFLETQYF
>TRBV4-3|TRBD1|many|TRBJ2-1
TGCGCCAGCAGCCTAACAGGGGATGTGGGCAATGAGCAGTTCTTC
CASSLTGDVGNEQFF
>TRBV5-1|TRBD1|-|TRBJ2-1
TGCGCCAGCAGCCAGGACAGGGCAGGGATGAATGAGCAGTTCTTC
CASSQDRAGMNEQFF
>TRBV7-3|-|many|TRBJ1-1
TGTGCCAGCAGCTTGGGGGTATCCAACACTGAAGCTTTCTTT
CASSLGVSNTEAFF
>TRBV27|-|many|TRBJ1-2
TGTGCCAGCAGTCTACAGGGAGTCTATGGCTACACCTTC
CASSLQGVYGYTF
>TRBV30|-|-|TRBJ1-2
TGTGCCTGGACTCTAAGGGGTCTCCCGTATGGCTACACCTTC
CAWTLRGLPYGYTF
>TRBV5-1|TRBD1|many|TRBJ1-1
TGCGCCAGCAGCACGGGGACAGGGGGGACTGAAGCTTTCTTT
CASSTGTGGTEAFF
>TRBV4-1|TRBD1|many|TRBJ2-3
TGCGCCAGCAGCCAAGATGACAGGGGCACAGATACGCAGTATTTT
CASSQDDRGTDTQYF